Presented here are 18 T cell receptor beta chains from one specimen sequenced in a study of cytomegalovirus exposure and HLA in healthy donors. Vbeta (60) and Jbeta (13) primers were used in the PCR. Profiled with immunoSEQ multiplex PCR; TCRdb holds only in-frame clones, not every one. The sample includes approximately 160,000 clones, approximately 80% seen only once; the top ten take 2.6%. Sequencing input: PBMCs. These receptors all stem from a woman between 40 and 50 years old in good health and CMV-seropositive.

The chain joins TRBV10-2 to TRBJ2-7; possible D gene TRBD1, 6 bases. Germline V gene data show CDR1 as WSHSY and CDR2 as SAAADI. The V end lost 4 bases, the J end lost 3 bases, and 7 bases lay between the germline ends. This CDR3 is built from 12 residues. The CDR3 sequence is CASSGTVYEQYF. The CDR3 nucleotides are TGCGCCAGCAGTGGGACAGTCTACGAGCAGTACTTC.

The CDR3 spells CASSQEPSANTGELFF. CDR3 bases: TGCGCCAGCAGCCAAGAGCCTAGCGCGAACACCGGGGAGCTGTTTTTT. The chain joins TRBV4-3 to TRBJ2-2; D possibly corresponds to TRBD2 (6 bases). CDR1 is LGHNA, CDR2 YSLEER, per germline. This CDR3 is built from 16 residues. Trimming removed 0 bases at V and 0 bases at J, with 8 bases between.

The chain employs TRBV11-2 and TRBJ1-2; the D gene is possibly TRBD1 (5 bases). The ends were cut back, 5 bases at V and 10 bases at J, with 17 bases in the middle. Germline CDR1 and CDR2: SGHAT and FQNNGV. This CDR3 contains 13 residues. The CDR3: CASSASTETAYTF. The CDR3 bases are TGTGCCAGCAGCGCCTCGACAGAAACGGCCTACACCTTC.

The V gene is TRBV25-1, the J gene TRBJ1-3; 7 nucleotides match TRBD1. The J call may be faulty, since TRBJ2-2 better matches the DNA end. Germline V gene sequence: CDR1 MGHDK, CDR2 SYGVNS. This CDR3 contains 18 residues. The CDR3 DNA reads as TGTGCCAGCAGTGAATATTCCGAGGGGGCGCCCCTGGGCGGGGAGCTGTTTTTT. It encodes CASSEYSEGAPLGGELFF.

This rearrangement joins TRBV6-6 to TRBJ1-1, with 7 bases lining up with TRBD1. V dropped 6 bases and J dropped 5; count of bases not matched to a gene: 3. Germline V gene lookup returns CDR1 MNHNY and CDR2 SVGAGI (reference sequence). The CDR3 consists of 12 residues. The CDR3 nucleotides are TGTGCCAGCAGCCCACAGGGGACTGAAGCTTTCTTT. Amino acids: CASSPQGTEAFF.

The chain is built from TRBV6-5 and TRBJ2-2, with 7 bases aligning to TRBD1. V shed 5 bases, J shed 4 bases, and the junction held 7 bases outside the gene matches. Germline values: CDR1 MNHEY, CDR2 SVGAGI. This CDR3 is built from 15 residues. The CDR3 sequence: CASSPQGVITGELFF. DNA for the CDR3: TGTGCCAGCAGTCCCCAGGGGGTGATCACCGGGGAGCTGTTTTTT.

There are many counts of this clone. The rearrangement links TRBV4-3 to TRBJ2-1, with 7 nucleotides matching TRBD2. Germline V gene sequence: CDR1 LGHNA, CDR2 YSLEER. Trimming took 4 bases from V and 8 from J; bases not matched to a gene: 5. This CDR3 contains 13 residues. The CDR3 DNA follows: TGCGCCAGCAGCCCAAACGGGGGGTATGAGCAGTTCTTC. The encoded protein is CASSPNGGYEQFF.

The V call is TRBV4-3, the J call TRBJ2-7; 8 bases agree with TRBD2. The CDR3 is 14 amino acids. The V gene's germline CDR1 is LGHNA and CDR2 YSLEER. The V gene end was trimmed by 2 bases and the J gene end by 3 bases; junction bases not matched to a gene: 3. The DNA of the CDR3 is TGCGCCAGCAGCCAAAGCCTAGCGGGCTACGAGCAGTACTTC. This encodes CASSQSLAGYEQYF.

The rearrangement links TRBV4-1 to TRBJ1-5; D is perhaps TRBD1 (6 bases). Germline values: CDR1 MGHRA, CDR2 YSYEKL. The CDR3 spans 14 residues. Between the trimmed V and J ends, which lost 4 bases and 4 bases, there was a span of 11 bases. The CDR3 region is CASSRERGNQPQHF. Here the CDR3 DNA reads TGCGCCAGCAGCCGGGAGAGGGGGAATCAGCCCCAGCATTTT.

CDR3 sequence (DNA): TGTGCCAGCAGTGTGCTAGCGGGAGGGGCCTACGAGCAGTACTTC. It yields the protein CASSVLAGGAYEQYF. The V and J genes are TRBV6-5 and TRBJ2-7; TRBD2 aligns across 12 bases. CDR3 length: 15 residues. The J segment lost 2 bases and the V segment lost 5 bases, leaving 4 bases of the junction unmatched. CDR1 and CDR2 (germline): MNHEY, SVGAGI.

The chain joins TRBV11-2 to TRBJ2-7; the D gene is possibly TRBD2 (6 bases). The V gene's germline CDR1 is SGHAT and CDR2 FQNNGV. The CDR3 consists of 12 residues. The germline V and J ends were trimmed by 7 bases and 4 bases, with 11 bases remaining between them. CDR3 sequence: CASKPDYYEQYF. DNA of the CDR3: TGTGCCAGCAAGCCGGACTATTACGAGCAGTACTTC.

This rearrangement joins TRBV2 to TRBJ2-5, with 12 bases that match TRBD2. V dropped 6 bases and J dropped 2; count of bases not matched to a gene: 4. Per the germline V gene, CDR1 is SNHLY and CDR2 is FYNNEI. The CDR3 runs to 15 residues. The CDR3 region has the DNA TGTGCCAGCAGCGGGACTAGCGGGCAACAAGAGACCCAGTACTTC. Translation: CASSGTSGQQETQYF.

This clone appeared a single time. The CDR3 protein is CSVVDRASYTF. DNA for the CDR3: TGCAGCGTTGTTGACAGGGCTAGCTACACCTTC. The rearrangement uses TRBV29-1 and TRBJ1-2, with TRBD1 identical over 7 bases. The CDR3 loop spans 11 amino acids. Germline V lookup: CDR1 SQVTM, CDR2 ANQGSEA. V lost 4 bases to trimming and J lost 9 bases; unmatched junction nucleotides: 5.

The J gene is TRBJ2-5, the V gene TRBV5-1, with a possible D match to TRBD1 (5 bases). Per the germline V gene, CDR1 is SGHRS and CDR2 is YFSETQ. V lost 0 bases and J lost 5, with 14 bases in between. CDR3 length: 15 residues. The CDR3 reads CASSLVGAQEETQYF. DNA of the CDR3: TGCGCCAGCAGCTTGGTAGGGGCACAGGAGGAGACCCAGTACTTC. The complete variable domain, with remaining parts taken from reference TRBV5-1 and TRBJ2-5, reads KAGVTQTPRYLIKTRGQQVTLSCSPISGHRSVSWYQQTPGQGLQFLFEYFSETQRNKGNFPGRFSGRQFSNSRSEMNVSTLELGDSALYLCASSLVGAQEETQYFGPGTRLLVL.

The genes are TRBV5-4 and TRBJ1-1, with D perhaps TRBD1 (5 bases). V shed 1 base and J shed 5 bases, with 15 bases lying between them. Germline V gene lookup returns CDR1 SGHNT and CDR2 YYREEE (reference sequence). This CDR3 is 15 amino acids long. The CDR3 region is CASSLWVGQETEAFF. CDR3 bases: TGTGCCAGCAGCTTGTGGGTGGGGCAAGAAACTGAAGCTTTCTTT.

The genes are TRBV29-1 and TRBJ2-7; 11 bases agree with TRBD2. The trim removed 7 bases at V and 3 bases at J, leaving 8 bases unmatched. The CDR3 has 14 residues. CDR1 and CDR2 from the germline V gene are SQVTM and ANQGSEA. Here the CDR3 reads CSALATSGIYEQYF. CDR3 bases: TGCAGCGCCCTAGCGACTAGCGGGATCTACGAGCAGTACTTC.

This rearrangement joins TRBV2 to TRBJ2-5, with 7 bases fitting TRBD1. From germline, CDR1 is SNHLY and CDR2 FYNNEI. With V trimmed by 11 bases and J by 2 bases, 14 bases remained unmatched. The CDR3 consists of 15 residues. The CDR3 DNA reads as TGTGCCTCTTCCCAGGGGGTAAGGCGGCAAGAGACCCAGTACTTC. Translated, it gives CASSQGVRRQETQYF. The full variable domain, in which reference TRBV2 and TRBJ2-5 provide the parts outside the CDR3, is EPEVTQTPSHQVTQMGQEVILRCVPISNHLYFYWYRQILGQKVEFLVSFYNNEISEKSEIFDDQFSVERPDGSNFTLKIRSTKLEDSAMYFCASSQGVRRQETQYFGPGTRLLVL.

This clone was seen only once. The chain has TRBV5-1 and TRBJ2-1; D possibly corresponds to TRBD1 (5 bases). The CDR3 has 15 residues. Looked up from germline, CDR1 is SGHRS and CDR2 is YFSETQ. Trimming removed 1 base from V and 0 bases from J, with 8 bases in between. CDR3 sequence reads: CASSLSGSSYNEQFF. For the CDR3, the DNA is TGCGCCAGCAGCTTGTCAGGGTCCTCCTACAATGAGCAGTTCTTC.